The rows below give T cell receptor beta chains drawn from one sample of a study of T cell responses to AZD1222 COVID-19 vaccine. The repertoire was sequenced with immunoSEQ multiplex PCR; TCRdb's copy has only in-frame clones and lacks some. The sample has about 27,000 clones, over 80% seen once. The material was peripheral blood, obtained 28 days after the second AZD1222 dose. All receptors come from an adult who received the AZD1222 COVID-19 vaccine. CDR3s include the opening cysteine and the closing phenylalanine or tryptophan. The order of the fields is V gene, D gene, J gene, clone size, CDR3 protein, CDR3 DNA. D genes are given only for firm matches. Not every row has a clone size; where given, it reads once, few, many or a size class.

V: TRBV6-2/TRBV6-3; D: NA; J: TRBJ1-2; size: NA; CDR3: CASSPSEYYGYTF; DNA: TGTGCCAGCAGTCCCTCGGAGTATTATGGCTACACCTTC
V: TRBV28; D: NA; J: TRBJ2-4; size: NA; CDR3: CASRTGNIQYF; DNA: TGTGCCAGCAGGACGGGAAACATTCAGTACTTC
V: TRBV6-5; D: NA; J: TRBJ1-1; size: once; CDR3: CASRREQVNTEAFF; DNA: TGTGCCAGCAGGAGGGAACAGGTTAACACTGAAGCTTTCTTT
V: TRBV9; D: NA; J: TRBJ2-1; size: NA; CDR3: CASSHGQSNEQFF; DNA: TGTGCCAGCAGCCACGGACAGAGCAATGAGCAGTTCTTC
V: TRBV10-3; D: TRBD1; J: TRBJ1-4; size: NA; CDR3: CATRAQGAEKLFF; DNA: TGTGCCACGAGGGCGCAGGGGGCTGAAAAACTGTTTTTT
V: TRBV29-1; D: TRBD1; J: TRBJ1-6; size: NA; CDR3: CSARDRDNSPLHF; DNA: TGCAGCGCCAGGGACAGAGACAATTCACCCCTCCACTTT
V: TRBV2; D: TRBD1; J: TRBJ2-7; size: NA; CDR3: CASSDRTGSYEQYF; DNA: TGTGCCAGCAGTGATAGGACAGGGTCCTACGAGCAGTACTTC
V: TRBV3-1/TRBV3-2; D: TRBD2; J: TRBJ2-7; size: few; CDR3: CASSYGTSASYEQYF; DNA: TGTGCCAGCAGCTACGGGACTAGCGCCTCCTACGAGCAGTACTTC
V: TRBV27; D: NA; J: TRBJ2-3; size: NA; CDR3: CASSSYTDTQYF; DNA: TGTGCCAGCAGTTCTTACACAGATACGCAGTATTTT
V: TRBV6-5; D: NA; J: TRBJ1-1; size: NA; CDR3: CASSYSGAGITEAFF; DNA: TGTGCCAGCAGTTACTCAGGAGCCGGGATAACTGAAGCTTTCTTT
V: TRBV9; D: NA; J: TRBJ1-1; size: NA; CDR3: CASSVGDNTEAFF; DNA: TGTGCCAGCAGCGTAGGTGATAACACTGAAGCTTTCTTT
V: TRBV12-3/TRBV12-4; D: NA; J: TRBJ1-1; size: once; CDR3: CASSLAGNTEAFF; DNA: TGTGCCAGCAGTTTAGCGGGAAACACTGAAGCTTTCTTT
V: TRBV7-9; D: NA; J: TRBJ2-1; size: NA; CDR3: CASSRAKPGLAYNEQFF; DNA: TGTGCCAGCAGCCGAGCAAAACCGGGACTCGCCTACAATGAGCAGTTCTTC
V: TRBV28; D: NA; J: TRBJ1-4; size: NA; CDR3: CASILGRGFGKLFF; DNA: TGTGCCAGCATCTTGGGGCGCGGATTCGGAAAACTGTTTTTT
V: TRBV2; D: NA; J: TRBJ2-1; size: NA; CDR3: CASQTGNNEQFF; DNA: TGTGCCAGCCAGACAGGTAACAATGAGCAGTTCTTC
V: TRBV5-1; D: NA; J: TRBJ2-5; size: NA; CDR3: CASSSRTGSFETQYF; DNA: TGCGCCAGCAGCTCCCGGACGGGGAGTTTCGAGACCCAGTACTTC
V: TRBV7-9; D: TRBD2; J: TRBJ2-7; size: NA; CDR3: CASSFASGTYEQYF; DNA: TGTGCCAGCAGCTTTGCTAGCGGAACCTACGAGCAGTACTTC
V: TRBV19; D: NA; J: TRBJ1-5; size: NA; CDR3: CATSYESNQPQHF; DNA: TGTGCCACCTCCTACGAGAGCAATCAGCCCCAGCATTTT
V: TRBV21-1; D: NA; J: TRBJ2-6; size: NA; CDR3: CASSAEQVTGVTGANVLTF; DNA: TGTGCCAGCAGCGCAGAACAGGTGACAGGGGTGACTGGGGCCAACGTCCTGACTTTC
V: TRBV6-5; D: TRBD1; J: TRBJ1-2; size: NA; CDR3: CASRPRDRANYGYTF; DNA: TGTGCCAGCAGACCACGGGACAGGGCTAACTATGGCTACACCTTC
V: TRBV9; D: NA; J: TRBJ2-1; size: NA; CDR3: CASSVSSVTIDEQFF; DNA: TGTGCCAGCAGCGTATCTAGCGTGACGATCGATGAGCAGTTCTTC
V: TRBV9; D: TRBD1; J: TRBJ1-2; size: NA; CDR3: CASSVGGTGVANYGYTF; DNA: TGTGCCAGCAGCGTAGGTGGGACAGGGGTAGCTAACTATGGCTACACCTTC
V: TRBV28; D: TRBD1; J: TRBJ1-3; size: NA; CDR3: CASRDRAINTIYF; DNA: TGTGCCAGCCGGGACAGGGCTATAAACACCATATATTTT
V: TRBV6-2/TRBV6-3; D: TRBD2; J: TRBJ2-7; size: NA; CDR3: CASSYSGLSDEQYF; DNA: TGTGCCAGCAGTTACTCGGGACTATCGGACGAGCAGTACTTC
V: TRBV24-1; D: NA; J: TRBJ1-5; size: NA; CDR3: CATSDGKFGGVQPQHF; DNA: TGTGCCACCAGTGATGGGAAGTTTGGGGGGGTTCAGCCCCAGCATTTT
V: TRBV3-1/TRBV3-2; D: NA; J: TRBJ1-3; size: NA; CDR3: CASSQGNGNTIYF; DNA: TGTGCCAGCAGCCAGGGCAACGGAAACACCATATATTTT
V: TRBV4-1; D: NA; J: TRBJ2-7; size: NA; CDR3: CASSQEGVSSYEQYF; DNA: TGCGCCAGCAGCCAAGAGGGGGTCTCTTCCTACGAGCAGTACTTC
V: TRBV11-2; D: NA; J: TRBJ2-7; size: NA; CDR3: CASSLDWRGAYEQYF; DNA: TGTGCCAGCAGCTTAGATTGGAGGGGGGCTTACGAGCAGTACTTC
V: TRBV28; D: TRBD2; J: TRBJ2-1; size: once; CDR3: CASSLAREREQFF; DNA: TGTGCCAGCAGCCTAGCGCGGGAGAGGGAGCAGTTCTTC
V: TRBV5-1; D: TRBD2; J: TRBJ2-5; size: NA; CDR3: CASSLGLAETQYF; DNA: TGCGCCAGCAGCTTGGGACTAGCAGAGACCCAGTACTTC
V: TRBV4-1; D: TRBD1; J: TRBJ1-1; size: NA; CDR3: CASRRTGGYTEAFF; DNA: TGCGCCAGCAGACGTACAGGGGGATACACTGAAGCTTTCTTT
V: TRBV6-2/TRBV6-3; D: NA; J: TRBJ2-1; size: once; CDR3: CASSYYWTDEQFF; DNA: TGTGCCAGCAGTTACTACTGGACTGATGAGCAGTTCTTC
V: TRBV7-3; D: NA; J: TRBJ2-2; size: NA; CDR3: CASSFSASGELFF; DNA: TGTGCCAGCAGCTTTTCGGCAAGCGGGGAGCTGTTTTTT
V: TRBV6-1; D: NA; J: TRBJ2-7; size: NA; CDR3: CASSPGTTYEQYF; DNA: TGTGCCAGCAGTCCTGGGACCACCTACGAGCAGTACTTC
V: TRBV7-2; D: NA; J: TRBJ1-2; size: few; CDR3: CASSPRTDSNYGYTF; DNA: TGTGCCAGCAGCCCGCGGACAGATTCTAACTATGGCTACACCTTC
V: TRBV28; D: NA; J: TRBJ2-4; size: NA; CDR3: CASSQGMGQNIQYF; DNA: TGTGCCAGCAGTCAGGGTATGGGCCAAAACATTCAGTACTTC
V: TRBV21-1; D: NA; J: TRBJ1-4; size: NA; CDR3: CASSSLSRDFNEKLFF; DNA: TGTGCCAGCAGCTCCCTAAGCAGAGACTTTAATGAAAAACTGTTTTTT
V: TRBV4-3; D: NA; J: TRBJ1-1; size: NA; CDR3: CASSQLTGSTEAFF; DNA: TGCGCCAGCAGCCAGCTTACAGGGAGTACTGAAGCTTTCTTT
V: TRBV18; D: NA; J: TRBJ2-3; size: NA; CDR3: CASRPGSGAADTQYF; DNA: TGTGCCAGCCGCCCGGGCTCCGGGGCAGCAGATACGCAGTATTTT
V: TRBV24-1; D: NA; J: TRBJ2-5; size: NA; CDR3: CATSDAGPRWGETQYF; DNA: TGTGCCACCAGTGACGCGGGGCCCAGATGGGGAGAGACCCAGTACTTC
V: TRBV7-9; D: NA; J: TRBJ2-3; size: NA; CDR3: CASSLAVRSTDTQYF; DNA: TGTGCCAGCAGCTTAGCGGTGAGGAGCACAGATACGCAGTATTTT
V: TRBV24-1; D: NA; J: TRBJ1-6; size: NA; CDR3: CATSRPRGGLSYNSPLHF; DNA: TGTGCCACCAGCAGGCCCAGGGGCGGTTTGTCCTATAATTCACCCCTCCACTTT
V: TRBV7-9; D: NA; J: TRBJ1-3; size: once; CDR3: CASSPQRPLSVSGNTIYF; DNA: TGTGCCAGCAGCCCTCAGAGGCCTCTTAGTGTCTCTGGAAACACCATATATTTT
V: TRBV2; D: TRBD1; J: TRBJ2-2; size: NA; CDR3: CASGDRDTGELFF; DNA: TGTGCCAGTGGGGACAGGGACACCGGGGAGCTGTTTTTT
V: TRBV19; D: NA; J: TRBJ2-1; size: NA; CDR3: CASSIALTRTLYNEQFF; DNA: TGTGCCAGTAGTATAGCCCTAACTAGGACACTATACAATGAGCAGTTCTTC